These 18 T cell receptor beta chains originate from one sample sequenced in a study of blood T cell repertoires in COVID-19. The method was immunoSEQ multiplex PCR; TCRdb's version includes in-frame clones alone and lacks a portion of them. The table shows roughly 400,000 clones, with 85% to 90% occurring only once. The sequenced material came from PBMCs or T cells enriched from blood (not recorded which). The receptors shown here come from a man under 40 who had recovered from COVID-19.

The V call is TRBV5-5, the J call TRBJ1-5; no clear D gene. The CDR3 extends over 15 amino acids. Deletions cut 4 bases from V and 0 bases from J, with 11 bases between. The V gene's germline CDR1 is SGHKS and CDR2 YYEKEE (reference sequence). CDR3: CASSAESYSNQPQHF. The CDR3 DNA reads TGTGCCAGCAGCGCCGAGAGTTATAGCAATCAGCCCCAGCATTTT.

The chain employs TRBV11-3 and TRBJ2-1; the D gene is possibly TRBD2 (7 bases). Trimming removed 3 bases at V and 11 bases at J, with 11 bases between. Per the germline V gene, CDR1 is SGHNT and CDR2 is YENEEA. CDR3 length equals 12 residues. This chain's CDR3 is CASSLGGDKQFF. The CDR3 bases are TGTGCCAGCAGCTTGGGGGGGGACAAGCAGTTCTTC. The full variable domain, completed using reference TRBV11-3 and TRBJ2-1, is EAGVVQSPRYKIIEKKQPVAFWCNPISGHNTLYWYLQNLGQGPELLIRYENEEAVDDSQLPKDRFSAERLKGVDSTLKIQPAELGDSAVYLCASSLGGDKQFFGPGTRLTVL.

A remark on this clone: At one boundary the junction diverges from the germline segment, which might be a read error. J is TRBJ2-2 and V is TRBV12-3 or TRBV12-4, with 8 bases matching TRBD2. The CDR3 consists of 12 residues. CDR3 coding DNA: TGCCCTACTAGCGGGAACACCGGGGAGCTGTTTTTT. This sequence encodes CPTSGNTGELFF.

The chain is built from TRBV5-1 and TRBJ2-2, with unresolved D. There are 14 residues in the CDR3. V was shortened by 1 base and J by 1 base, with 5 bases between the two germline ends. The V gene's germline CDR1 is SGHRS and CDR2 YFSETQ. CDR3 coding DNA: TGCGCCAGCAGCTTGTCAGGGAACACCGGGGAGCTGTTTTTT. Its protein is CASSLSGNTGELFF.

This chain joins TRBV14 and TRBJ1-1; D unclear. CDR1 and CDR2 from the germline V gene are SGHDN and FVKESK. Trimming removed 1 base from V and 8 bases from J, with 14 bases in between. CDR3 length equals 14 residues. The CDR3 protein is CASSQVWQSGEAFF. The CDR3 DNA reads as TGTGCCAGCAGCCAAGTCTGGCAGTCAGGAGAAGCTTTCTTT.

This clone was detected once. CDR3 bases: TGTGCCATCAGTGAGTCGGGACAGGGGCTCTCCTACGAGCAGTACTTC. Encoded protein: CAISESGQGLSYEQYF. The V and J genes are TRBV10-3 and TRBJ2-7; 10 bases fit TRBD1. CDR3 length equals 16 residues. V lost 0 bases, J lost 0 bases, and 2 bases stayed unmatched. CDR1 and CDR2 (germline): ENHRY, SYGVKD.

V gene TRBV13 combines with J gene TRBJ2-1, with D maybe TRBD2 (6 bases). Between the trimmed V and J ends, which lost 4 bases and 7 bases, there was a span of 14 bases. The CDR3 is made up of 14 amino acids. Germline values: CDR1 PRHDT, CDR2 FYEKMQ (reference sequence). The CDR3 is CASSSPGLENEQFF. The CDR3 coding sequence is TGTGCCAGCAGCTCTCCGGGACTGGAAAATGAGCAGTTCTTC.

The rearrangement uses TRBV5-8 and TRBJ2-1; 14 bases agree with TRBD2. The germline V gene has CDR1 SGHTS and CDR2 YDEGEE. The CDR3 sequence is 17 residues long. Trimming cost V 2 bases and J 4 bases; bases outside gene matches: 5. As DNA, the CDR3 is TGTGCCAGCAGCTTTACGACTAGCGGGAGGGCGTACAATGAGCAGTTCTTC. Protein sequence: CASSFTTSGRAYNEQFF.

The chain employs TRBV28 and TRBJ2-1; 13 bases are shared with TRBD2. Trimming removed 0 bases from V and 5 bases from J; junction bases left unmatched: 4. The CDR3 is 17 amino acids. CDR1 and CDR2 (germline): MDHEN, SYDVKM. The CDR3 DNA reads TGTGCCAGCAGTTTATGGGGGACTAGCGGGATAGACAATGAGCAGTTCTTC. It translates to CASSLWGTSGIDNEQFF.

The J gene is TRBJ1-2, the V gene TRBV7-3; 7 bases are shared with TRBD1. Losses at the gene ends were 8 bases for V and 4 bases for J; bases not matched to a gene: 4. Germline V CDR1 and CDR2: SGHTA, FQGTGA. The CDR3 is 12 residues long. The CDR3 region has the DNA TGTGCCAGCGGGACAGAAGGCTATGGCTACACCTTC. This codes for CASGTEGYGYTF. Supplemented by reference TRBV7-3 and TRBJ1-2, the full variable domain reads GAGVSQTPSNKVTEKGKYVELRCDPISGHTALYWYRQSLGQGPEFLIYFQGTGAADDSGLPNDRFFAVRPEGSVSTLKIQRTERGDSAVYLCASGTEGYGYTFGSGTRLTVV.

The gene calls are TRBV4-1 and TRBJ1-3; D is unresolved. CDR1 and CDR2 (germline): MGHRA, YSYEKL. The CDR3 length is 15 residues. Trimming removed 4 bases at V and 3 bases at J, with 13 bases between. In nucleotides, the CDR3 is TGCGCCAGCAGCCCAAACTTTGGTGATGGAAACACCATATATTTT. It codes for CASSPNFGDGNTIYF.

The chain joins TRBV3-1 (or the pseudogene TRBV3-2) to TRBJ2-2; the match to TRBD2 covers 8 bases. There are 15 residues in the CDR3. CDR1 and CDR2 from the germline V gene are LGHDT and YNNKEL (reference sequence). Trimming removed 4 bases from V and 4 bases from J; junction bases left unmatched: 5. CDR3 amino acids: CASSRLAGGTGELFF. CDR3 in DNA: TGTGCCAGCAGCCGCCTAGCGGGTGGCACCGGGGAGCTGTTTTTT.

The chain is built from TRBV7-9 and TRBJ1-3; 7 nucleotides agree with TRBD1. CDR3 length: 15 amino acids. Losses at the gene ends were 2 bases for V and 3 bases for J; bases not matched to a gene: 4. Germline V gives CDR1 SEHNR, CDR2 FQNEAQ (reference sequence). CDR3 residues: CASSLWTGSGNTIYF. For the CDR3, the DNA is TGTGCCAGCAGCTTATGGACAGGTAGTGGAAACACCATATATTTT.

The CDR3 DNA is TGCGCCAGCAGCCCGGGACTAGCGGGAGGACCAGAGACCCAGTACTTC. This translates into CASSPGLAGGPETQYF. The chain is built from TRBV5-1 and TRBJ2-5; 15 bases fit TRBD2. J was trimmed by 4 bases and V by 4 bases; bases with no gene match: 5. The CDR3 spans 16 residues. The germline gives CDR1 SGHRS, CDR2 YFSETQ.

The V gene is TRBV7-2, the J gene TRBJ2-7; D is perhaps TRBD2 (5 bases). CDR1 SGHTA and CDR2 FQGNSA come from the germline V gene. The V end was cut by 0 bases, the J end by 4 bases, with 7 bases between. CDR3 length equals 13 residues. As DNA, the CDR3 is TGTGCCAGCAGCTTAGCGGGAGAGTACGAGCAGTACTTC. It is translated as CASSLAGEYEQYF. The variable domain in full, with the rest retrieved from reference TRBV7-2 and TRBJ2-7, is GAGVSQSPSNKVTEKGKDVELRCDPISGHTALYWYRQSLGQGLEFLIYFQGNSAPDKSGLPSDRFSAERTGGSVSTLTIQRTQQEDSAVYLCASSLAGEYEQYFGPGTRLTVT.

In nucleotides, the CDR3 is TGTGCCAGCATCCATTCCAGGGGGGCTGAGCAGTTCTTC. Its translation: CASIHSRGAEQFF. The gene calls are TRBV12-3 or TRBV12-4 and TRBJ2-1; D is possibly TRBD1 (7 bases). The CDR3 covers 13 residues. V lost 7 bases to trimming and J lost 9 bases, with 16 bases between them.

V is TRBV29-1 and J is TRBJ2-5; D is perhaps TRBD2 (6 bases). Germline CDR1 reads SQVTM; CDR2 reads ANQGSEA. This CDR3 is built from 14 residues. Between the trimmed V and J ends, which lost 2 bases and 3 bases, there was a span of 13 bases. Here the CDR3 reads CSVESGGFEETQYF. CDR3 DNA sequence: TGCAGCGTTGAATCCGGAGGGTTCGAAGAGACCCAGTACTTC.

The chain uses TRBV9 and TRBJ2-7; 10 bases map to TRBD2. Per the germline V gene, CDR1 is SGDLS and CDR2 is YYNGEE. CDR3 length: 14 amino acids. V lost 4 bases and J lost 4; bases outside the gene matches: 5. The CDR3 loop is CASSKSSGSYEQYF. The CDR3 DNA follows: TGTGCCAGCAGCAAGTCTAGCGGGAGTTACGAGCAGTACTTC.